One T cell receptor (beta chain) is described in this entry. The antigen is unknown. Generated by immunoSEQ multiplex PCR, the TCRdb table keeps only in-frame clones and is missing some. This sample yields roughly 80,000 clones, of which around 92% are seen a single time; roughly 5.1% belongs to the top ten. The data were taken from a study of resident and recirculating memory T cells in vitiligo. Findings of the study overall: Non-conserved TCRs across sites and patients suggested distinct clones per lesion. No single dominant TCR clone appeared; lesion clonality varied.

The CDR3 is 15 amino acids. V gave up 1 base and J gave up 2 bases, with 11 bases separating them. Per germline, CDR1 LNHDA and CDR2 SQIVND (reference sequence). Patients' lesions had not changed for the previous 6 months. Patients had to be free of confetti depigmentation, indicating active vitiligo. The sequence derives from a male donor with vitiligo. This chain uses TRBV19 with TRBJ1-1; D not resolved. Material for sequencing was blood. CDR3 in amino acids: CASSIVSPVNTEAFF. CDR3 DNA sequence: TGTGCCAGTAGTATAGTTTCCCCAGTTAACACTGAAGCTTTCTTT.